The T cell receptor (beta chain) described here comes from a study of blood T cell repertoires in COVID-19. Study-wide background: PBMCs, B-cell-depleted T cells, or T cells were the source of the cDNA or gDNA that made up the material.

Ages ranged from roughly 18 to 100 years, with residence in about 24 US areas. For recovered donors of Cohort 3, there were two negative PCRs, clearance, or symptom resolution. As processed by the authors: For nucleated cells, counts were estimated from reference gene primer amplification. Data came from immunoSEQ multiplex PCR; TCRdb stores just in-frame clones and leaves some out. That table supplies the V and J calls and clone size; D and trimming were determined from the DNA. This table holds about 150,000 clones, around 87% found once. The germline V and J ends were trimmed by 4 bases and 7 bases, with 17 bases remaining between them. The CDR3 runs 15 residues. CDR1 KGHSH and CDR2 LQKENI come from the germline V gene.

The sequenced sample was PBMCs or T cells enriched from blood (not recorded which). The rearrangement uses TRBV18 and TRBJ2-1; a weak D match, TRBD2 (7 bases). This receptor was taken from a woman between 45 and 65 years old who had recovered from COVID-19. The DNA of the CDR3 is TGTGCCAGCTCACGAGATGGGGGGGGGCCGAATGAGCAGTTCTTC. This encodes CASSRDGGGPNEQFF.